Reported below is one T cell receptor beta chain. Antigen: not known. These data belong to a study of OX40 agonist ivuxolimab in advanced cancers. The germline V and J ends were trimmed by 10 bases and 3 bases, with 9 bases remaining between them. The length of the CDR3 is 11 residues. Germline values: CDR1 MDHEN, CDR2 SYDVKM. The protocol was immunoSEQ multiplex PCR, while the TCRdb copy is restricted to in-frame clones and leaves out a portion. This table holds under 90,000 clones, just under 95% found once. Overall study results and limits: On average, CD8+ T cells had more expanded clones than CD4+.

This clonotype was obtained from an adult with an advanced solid tumor such as melanoma, head and neck, liver or kidney cancer. The chain couples TRBV28 to TRBJ1-1; D is possibly TRBD1 (5 bases). Here the sequenced sample was CD4+ or CD8+ T cells sorted from blood, taken in a trial of the OX40 agonist ivuxolimab. The CDR3 DNA follows: TGTGCCACCGGGGGTCACACTGAAGCTTTCTTT. Amino acids: CATGGHTEAFF.